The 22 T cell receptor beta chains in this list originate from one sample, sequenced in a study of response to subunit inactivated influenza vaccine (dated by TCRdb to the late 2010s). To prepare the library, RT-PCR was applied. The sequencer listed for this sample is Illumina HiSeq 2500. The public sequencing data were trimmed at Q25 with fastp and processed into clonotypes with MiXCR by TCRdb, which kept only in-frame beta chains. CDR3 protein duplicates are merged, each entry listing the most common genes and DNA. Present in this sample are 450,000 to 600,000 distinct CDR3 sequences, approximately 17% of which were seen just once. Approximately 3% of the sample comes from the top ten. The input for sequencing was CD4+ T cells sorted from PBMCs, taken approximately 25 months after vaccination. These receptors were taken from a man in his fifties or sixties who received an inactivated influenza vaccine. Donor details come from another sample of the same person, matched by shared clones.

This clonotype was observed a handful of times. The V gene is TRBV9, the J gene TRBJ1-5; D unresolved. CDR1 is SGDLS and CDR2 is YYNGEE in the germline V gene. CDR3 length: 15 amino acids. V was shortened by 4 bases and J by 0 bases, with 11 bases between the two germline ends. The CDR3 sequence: CASSRGYHSNQPQHF. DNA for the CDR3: TGTGCCAGCAGCCGAGGATATCATAGCAATCAGCCCCAGCATTTT.

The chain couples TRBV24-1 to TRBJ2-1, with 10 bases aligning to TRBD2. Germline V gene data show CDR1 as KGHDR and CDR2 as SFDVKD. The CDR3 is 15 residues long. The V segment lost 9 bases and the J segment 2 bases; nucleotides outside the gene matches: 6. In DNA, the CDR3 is TGTGCCACCGGGAGCGGGGGGGGGCCCTACAATGAGCAGTTCTTC. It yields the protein CATGSGGGPYNEQFF.

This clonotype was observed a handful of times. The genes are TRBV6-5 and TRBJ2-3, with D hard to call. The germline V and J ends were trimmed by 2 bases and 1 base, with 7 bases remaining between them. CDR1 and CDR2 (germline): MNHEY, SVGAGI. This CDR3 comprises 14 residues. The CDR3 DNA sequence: TGTGCCAGCAGTTACGTCGGCGGCACAGATACGCAGTATTTT. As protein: CASSYVGGTDTQYF.

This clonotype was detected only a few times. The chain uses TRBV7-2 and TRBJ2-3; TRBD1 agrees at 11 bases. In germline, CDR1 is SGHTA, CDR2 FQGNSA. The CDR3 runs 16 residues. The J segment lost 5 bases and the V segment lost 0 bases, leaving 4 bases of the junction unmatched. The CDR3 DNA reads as TGTGCCAGCAGCTTAGCTCGGACAGGGGGCATAGATACGCAGTATTTT. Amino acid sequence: CASSLARTGGIDTQYF. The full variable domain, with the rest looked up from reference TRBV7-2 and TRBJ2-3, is GAGVSQSPSNKVTEKGKDVELRCDPISGHTALYWYRQSLGQGLEFLIYFQGNSAPDKSGLPSDRFSAERTGGSVSTLTIQRTQQEDSAVYLCASSLARTGGIDTQYFGPGTRLTVL.

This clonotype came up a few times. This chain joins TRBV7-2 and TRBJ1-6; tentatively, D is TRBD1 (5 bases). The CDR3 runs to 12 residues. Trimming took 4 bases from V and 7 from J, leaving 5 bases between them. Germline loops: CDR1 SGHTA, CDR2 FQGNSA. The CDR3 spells CASSYRNSPLHF. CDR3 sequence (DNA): TGTGCCAGCAGCTACAGGAATTCACCCCTCCACTTT.

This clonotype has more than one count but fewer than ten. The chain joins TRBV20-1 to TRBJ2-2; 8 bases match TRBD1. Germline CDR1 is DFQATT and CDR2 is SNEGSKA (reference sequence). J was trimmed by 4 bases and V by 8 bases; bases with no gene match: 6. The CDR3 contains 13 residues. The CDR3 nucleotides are TGCAGTTCACAGGGGGTGACCACCGGGGAGCTGTTTTTT. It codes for CSSQGVTTGELFF.

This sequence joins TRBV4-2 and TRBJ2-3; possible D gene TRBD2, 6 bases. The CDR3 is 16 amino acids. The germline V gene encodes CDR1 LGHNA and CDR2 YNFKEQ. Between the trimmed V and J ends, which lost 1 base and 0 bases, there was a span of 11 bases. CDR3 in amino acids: CASSQGNSGSTDTQYF. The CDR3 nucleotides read TGTGCCAGCAGCCAAGGGAATAGCGGTAGCACAGATACGCAGTATTTT.

As DNA, the CDR3 is TGCAGTGCTACCAAACTAGCGGGAGGGCCTAATGAGCAGTTCTTC. It encodes CSATKLAGGPNEQFF. The genes are TRBV20-1 and TRBJ2-1; 13 nucleotides match TRBD2. The CDR3 has 15 amino acids. V dropped 4 bases and J dropped 7; count of bases not matched to a gene: 7. Germline V CDR1 and CDR2: DFQATT, SNEGSKA (reference sequence).

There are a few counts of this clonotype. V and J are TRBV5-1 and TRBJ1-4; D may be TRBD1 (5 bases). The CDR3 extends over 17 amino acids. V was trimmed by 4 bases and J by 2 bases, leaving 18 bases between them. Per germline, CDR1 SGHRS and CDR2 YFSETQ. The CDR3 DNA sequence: TGCGCCAGCAGCACGGGGGTCTCCGGTGCGACTAATGAAAAACTGTTTTTT. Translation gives CASSTGVSGATNEKLFF. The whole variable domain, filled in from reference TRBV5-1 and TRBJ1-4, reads KAGVTQTPRYLIKTRGQQVTLSCSPISGHRSVSWYQQTPGQGLQFLFEYFSETQRNKGNFPGRFSGRQFSNSRSEMNVSTLELGDSALYLCASSTGVSGATNEKLFFGSGTQLSVL.

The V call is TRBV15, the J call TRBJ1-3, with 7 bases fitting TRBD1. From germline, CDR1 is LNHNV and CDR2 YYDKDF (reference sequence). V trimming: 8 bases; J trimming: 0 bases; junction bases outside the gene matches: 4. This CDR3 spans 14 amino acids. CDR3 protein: CATATGSSGNTIYF. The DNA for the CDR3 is TGTGCCACCGCGACAGGGAGCTCTGGAAACACCATATATTTT.

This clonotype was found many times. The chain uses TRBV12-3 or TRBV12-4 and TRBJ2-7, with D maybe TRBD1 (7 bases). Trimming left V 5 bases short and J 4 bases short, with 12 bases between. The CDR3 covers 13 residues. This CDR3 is CASSPQGGYEQYF. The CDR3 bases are TGTGCCAGCAGTCCTCAGGGGGGATACGAGCAGTACTTC.

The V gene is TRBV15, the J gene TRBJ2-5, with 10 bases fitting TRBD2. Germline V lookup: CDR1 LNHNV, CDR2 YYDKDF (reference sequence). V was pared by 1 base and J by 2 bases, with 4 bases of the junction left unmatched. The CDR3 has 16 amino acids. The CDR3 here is CATSRGTSGGQETQYF. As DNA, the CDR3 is TGTGCCACCAGCAGAGGGACTAGCGGAGGGCAAGAGACCCAGTACTTC.

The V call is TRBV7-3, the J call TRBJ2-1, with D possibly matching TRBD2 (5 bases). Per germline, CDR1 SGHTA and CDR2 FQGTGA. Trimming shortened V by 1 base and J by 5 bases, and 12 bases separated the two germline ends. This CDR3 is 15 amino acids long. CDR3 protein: CASSLNRGSNNEQFF. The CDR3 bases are TGTGCCAGCAGCTTAAACAGAGGGTCAAACAATGAGCAGTTCTTC.

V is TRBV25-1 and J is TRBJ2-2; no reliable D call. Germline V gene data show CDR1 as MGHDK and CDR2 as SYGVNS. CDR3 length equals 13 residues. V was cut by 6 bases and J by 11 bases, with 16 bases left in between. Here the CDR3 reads CASSFRGTVELFF. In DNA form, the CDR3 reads TGTGCCAGCAGCTTTCGCGGAACGGTTGAGCTGTTTTTT.

The CDR3 here is CASSPIGPGLSYEQYF. The CDR3 DNA reads TGTGCCAGCTCACCAATCGGGCCAGGCCTATCCTACGAGCAGTACTTC. The chain recombines TRBV18 with TRBJ2-7; D gene ambiguous. The V end was cut by 2 bases, the J end by 1 base, with 15 bases between. Germline-derived CDR1 and CDR2 are KGHSH and LQKENI. The CDR3 runs to 16 residues.

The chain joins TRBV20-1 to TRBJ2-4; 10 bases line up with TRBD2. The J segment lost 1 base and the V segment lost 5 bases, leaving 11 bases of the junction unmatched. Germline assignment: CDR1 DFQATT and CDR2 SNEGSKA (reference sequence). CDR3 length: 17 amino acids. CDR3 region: CSAPIAGGAVAKNIQYF. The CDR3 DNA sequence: TGCAGTGCTCCTATAGCGGGGGGCGCTGTCGCCAAAAACATTCAGTACTTC.

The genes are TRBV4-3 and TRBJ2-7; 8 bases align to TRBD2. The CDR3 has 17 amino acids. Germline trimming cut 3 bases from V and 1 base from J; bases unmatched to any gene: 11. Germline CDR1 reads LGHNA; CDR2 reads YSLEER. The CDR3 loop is CASSQASGGDTSYEQYF. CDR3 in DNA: TGCGCCAGCAGCCAGGCTTCGGGGGGGGACACATCCTACGAGCAGTACTTC.

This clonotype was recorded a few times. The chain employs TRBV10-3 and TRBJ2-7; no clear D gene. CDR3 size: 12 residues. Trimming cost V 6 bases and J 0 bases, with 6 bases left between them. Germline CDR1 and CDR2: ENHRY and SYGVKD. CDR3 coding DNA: TGTGCCATCAGGAACAACTCCTACGAGCAGTACTTC. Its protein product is CAIRNNSYEQYF.

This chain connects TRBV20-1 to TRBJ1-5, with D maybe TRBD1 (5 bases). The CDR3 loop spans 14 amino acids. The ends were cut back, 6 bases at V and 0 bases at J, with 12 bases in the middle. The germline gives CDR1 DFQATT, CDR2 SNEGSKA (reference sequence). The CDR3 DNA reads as TGCAGTGCAGAGACAGTGGATAGCAATCAGCCCCAGCATTTT. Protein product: CSAETVDSNQPQHF.

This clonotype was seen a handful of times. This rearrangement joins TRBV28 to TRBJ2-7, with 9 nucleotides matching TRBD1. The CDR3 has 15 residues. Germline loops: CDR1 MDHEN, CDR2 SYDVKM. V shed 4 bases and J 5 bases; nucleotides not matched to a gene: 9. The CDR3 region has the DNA TGTGCCAGCAGTTCCGGGACAGGGCCACCTGACGAGCAGTACTTC. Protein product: CASSSGTGPPDEQYF. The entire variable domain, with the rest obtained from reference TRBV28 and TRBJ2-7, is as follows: DVKVTQSSRYLVKRTGEKVFLECVQDMDHENMFWYRQDPGLGLRLIYFSYDVKMKEKGDIPEGYSVSREKKERFSLILESASTNQTSMYLCASSSGTGPPDEQYFGPGTRLTVT.

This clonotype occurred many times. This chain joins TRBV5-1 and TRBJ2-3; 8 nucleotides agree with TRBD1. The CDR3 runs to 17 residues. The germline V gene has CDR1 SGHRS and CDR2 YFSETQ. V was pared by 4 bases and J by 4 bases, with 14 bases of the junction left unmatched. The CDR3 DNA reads TGCGCCAGCAGCCCAAGAATGACAGGGGTGTTTGCAGATACGCAGTATTTT. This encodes CASSPRMTGVFADTQYF.

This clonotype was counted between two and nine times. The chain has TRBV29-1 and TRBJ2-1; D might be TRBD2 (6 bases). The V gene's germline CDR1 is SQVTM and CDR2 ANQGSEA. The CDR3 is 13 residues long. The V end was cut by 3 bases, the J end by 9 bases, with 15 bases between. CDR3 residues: CSVDGTSRGEQFF. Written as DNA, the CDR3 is TGCAGCGTTGACGGAACTAGCCGGGGTGAGCAGTTCTTC.